The next 28 T cell receptor beta chains were all read from a single sample in a study of blood T cell repertoires in COVID-19. Measured with immunoSEQ multiplex PCR; TCRdb has only the in-frame clones, and not every one. This sample has about 40,000 clones; roughly 85% occur once, and the top ten carry 12% to 15%. Sequencing was done on a sample of peripheral blood. The source of these receptors is a human donor in a cohort sampled during active COVID-19.

The chain couples TRBV5-1 to TRBJ2-3; 9 positions match TRBD1. Germline lookup yields CDR1 SGHRS and CDR2 YFSETQ. Trimming took 4 bases from V and 6 from J; bases not matched to a gene: 6. This CDR3 contains 14 residues. CDR3 residues: CASSTDRGGDTQYF. CDR3 bases: TGCGCCAGCAGCACGGACAGGGGCGGGGATACGCAGTATTTT.

The rearrangement uses TRBV4-1 and TRBJ2-5; 7 bases line up with TRBD2. The CDR3 contains 13 residues. Germline V gives CDR1 MGHRA, CDR2 YSYEKL. V lost 2 bases, J lost 5 bases, and 2 bases stayed unmatched. The CDR3 sequence is CASSQWGGETQYF. CDR3 coding DNA: TGCGCCAGCAGCCAATGGGGAGGGGAGACCCAGTACTTC.

The CDR3 here is CASSLRRNYGYTF. The CDR3 coding sequence is TGTGCCAGCAGTTTGAGGCGGAACTATGGCTACACCTTC. The gene calls are TRBV12-3 or TRBV12-4 and TRBJ1-2; no clear D gene. The CDR3 length is 13 residues. V dropped 3 bases and J dropped 2 bases, with 7 bases sitting between them.

This rearrangement joins TRBV4-1 to TRBJ1-6; D is unresolved. The V gene's germline CDR1 is MGHRA and CDR2 YSYEKL. V was shortened by 0 bases and J by 8 bases, with 8 bases between the two germline ends. The CDR3 covers 14 residues. CDR3 bases: TGCGCCAGCAGCCAAGACACTTACTATTCACCCCTCCACTTT. Translated, it gives CASSQDTYYSPLHF.

The chain couples TRBV10-3 to TRBJ2-3; 7 nucleotides align to TRBD2. Germline V gene data show CDR1 as ENHRY and CDR2 as SYGVKD. V lost 10 bases and J lost 3; bases outside the gene matches: 16. The CDR3 has 16 amino acids. Here the CDR3 reads CATLEAGGRATDTQYF. CDR3 sequence (DNA): TGTGCCACCCTCGAGGCTGGGGGGAGGGCAACAGATACGCAGTATTTT.

CDR3 protein: CASRLIQGYQPQHF. CDR3 in DNA: TGTGCCAGTAGGCTAATACAGGGATATCAGCCCCAGCATTTT. V is TRBV19 and J is TRBJ1-5; tentatively, D is TRBD1 (6 bases). Trimming took off 6 bases at V and 5 bases at J, with 14 bases between the two ends. CDR1 is LNHDA and CDR2 is SQIVND in the germline V gene (reference sequence). CDR3 size: 14 residues.

The rearrangement joins TRBV12-3 or TRBV12-4 to TRBJ1-1, with D perhaps matching TRBD1 (6 bases). Trimming removed 5 bases from V and 5 bases from J, with 12 bases in between. This CDR3 is built from 13 residues. Written as DNA, the CDR3 is TGTGCCAGCAGTCGGTATCAGGGGACTGAAGCTTTCTTT. This codes for CASSRYQGTEAFF.

The gene calls are TRBV7-3 and TRBJ2-3; 10 positions match TRBD1. The CDR3 runs to 16 residues. Germline CDR1 is SGHTA and CDR2 is FQGTGA. With 4 bases clipped from V and 3 bases from J, the junction kept 7 bases outside the gene matches. The CDR3 reads CASSSTGGVGTDTQYF. The CDR3 nucleotides read TGTGCCAGCAGCTCGACAGGGGGCGTGGGTACAGATACGCAGTATTTT.

The rearrangement links TRBV27 to TRBJ2-7; possibly TRBD1 for D (6 bases). CDR1 and CDR2 from the germline V gene are MNHEY and SMNVEV (reference sequence). V was cut by 3 bases and J by 0 bases, with 12 bases left in between. The CDR3 has 15 residues. DNA for the CDR3: TGTGCCAGCAGTTTCCGAAACAGGGACTCCTACGAGCAGTACTTC. Protein product: CASSFRNRDSYEQYF.

CDR3 region: CASSGGGGEQYF. The CDR3 DNA is TGTGCCAGCAGTGGGGGAGGGGGCGAGCAGTACTTC. The chain uses TRBV25-1 and TRBJ2-7, with D possibly being TRBD2 (7 bases). Per germline, CDR1 MGHDK and CDR2 SYGVNS. This CDR3 is 12 amino acids long. V was cut by 4 bases and J by 6 bases, with 10 bases left in between.

The chain couples TRBV7-9 to TRBJ1-6, with 9 bases fitting TRBD1. Trimming cost V 1 base and J 7 bases; bases outside gene matches: 2. Per the germline V gene, CDR1 is SEHNR and CDR2 is FQNEAQ (reference sequence). The CDR3 is 15 residues long. This chain's CDR3 is CASSLDGTGNSPLHF. DNA for the CDR3: TGTGCCAGCAGCTTAGACGGGACAGGGAATTCACCCCTCCACTTT.

This chain connects TRBV10-3 to TRBJ1-6, with 7 nucleotides matching TRBD1. Unmatched junction bases numbered 8, after V lost 10 bases and J lost 8 bases. CDR1 ENHRY and CDR2 SYGVKD come from the germline V gene. This CDR3 is 13 amino acids long. CDR3 sequence (DNA): TGTGCCAACAGAGACAGGGAGGATTCACCCCTCCACTTT. Encoded protein: CANRDREDSPLHF.

The chain has TRBV14 and TRBJ1-3, with 7 bases identical to TRBD1. CDR1 and CDR2 from the germline V gene are SGHDN and FVKESK. The CDR3 is made up of 15 amino acids. V was clipped by 0 bases and J by 9 bases; unmatched bases: 8. The CDR3 region has the DNA TGTGCCAGCAGCCAAGATCTATGGCCAGGGGGCACCATATATTTT. Its translation: CASSQDLWPGGTIYF.

This rearrangement joins TRBV25-1 to TRBJ2-3; 10 bases match TRBD2. This CDR3 comprises 15 residues. CDR1 is MGHDK and CDR2 is SYGVNS in the germline V gene. Trimming took 3 bases from V and 7 from J; bases not matched to a gene: 7. CDR3 DNA: TGTGCCAGCAGTGAGGCTAGCGGGGGAGGAAATACGCAGTATTTT. Its translation: CASSEASGGGNTQYF.

The rearrangement links TRBV10-1 to TRBJ2-3; 7 nucleotides agree with TRBD2. The CDR3 runs 16 residues. In germline, CDR1 is WNHNN, CDR2 SYGVQD (reference sequence). V trimming: 4 bases; J trimming: 4 bases; junction bases outside the gene matches: 11. The DNA for the CDR3 is TGCGCCAGCAGTGCCGCGGGACTCCGGGGGGCAGATACGCAGTATTTT. The encoded protein is CASSAAGLRGADTQYF.

This chain uses TRBV5-1 with TRBJ2-3; D perhaps matches TRBD2 (6 bases). This CDR3 is built from 16 residues. V lost 1 base, J lost 0 bases, and 12 bases lay in between. Germline V lookup: CDR1 SGHRS, CDR2 YFSETQ. Here the CDR3 reads CASSLSEGTSTDTQYF. CDR3 DNA sequence: TGCGCCAGCAGCTTGTCGGAGGGAACGAGCACAGATACGCAGTATTTT. Full variable domain (rest looked up from reference TRBV5-1 and TRBJ2-3): KAGVTQTPRYLIKTRGQQVTLSCSPISGHRSVSWYQQTPGQGLQFLFEYFSETQRNKGNFPGRFSGRQFSNSRSEMNVSTLELGDSALYLCASSLSEGTSTDTQYFGPGTRLTVL.

The chain has TRBV7-2 and TRBJ2-3; D may be TRBD1 (6 bases). Per the germline V gene, CDR1 is SGHTA and CDR2 is FQGNSA. V dropped 2 bases and J dropped 4 bases, with 10 bases sitting between them. This CDR3 region has 14 residues. The DNA of the CDR3 is TGTGCCAGCAGCTTACAGGGGTGGGCAGATACGCAGTATTTT. As protein: CASSLQGWADTQYF.

The chain has TRBV10-1 and TRBJ2-2; no clear D gene. V lost 0 bases to trimming and J lost 4 bases, with 6 bases between them. CDR1 and CDR2 from the germline V gene are WNHNN and SYGVQD (reference sequence). This CDR3 spans 14 amino acids. The CDR3 nucleotides read TGCGCCAGCAGTGAGTCCCCCATCACCGGGGAGCTGTTTTTT. It is translated as CASSESPITGELFF.

The genes are TRBV4-1 and TRBJ2-2; 15 bases align to TRBD2. CDR1 MGHRA and CDR2 YSYEKL come from the germline V gene. V shed 5 bases, J shed 4 bases, and the junction held 11 bases outside the gene matches. The CDR3 consists of 19 residues. The CDR3 spells CASSKGLAGGTRGTGELFF. The CDR3 DNA follows: TGCGCCAGCAGCAAGGGACTAGCGGGGGGCACCCGGGGCACCGGGGAGCTGTTTTTT.

There are a few counts of this clone. The J gene is TRBJ1-5, the V gene TRBV11-2, with a weak D call TRBD1 (6 bases). Germline V lookup: CDR1 SGHAT, CDR2 FQNNGV. The germline V and J ends were trimmed by 5 bases and 3 bases, with 14 bases remaining between them. This CDR3 contains 15 residues. Here the CDR3 reads CASSRQVGANQPQHF. The CDR3 DNA reads as TGTGCCAGCAGCCGCCAGGTGGGGGCCAATCAGCCCCAGCATTTT.

The J gene is TRBJ1-2, the V gene TRBV7-2; the match to TRBD1 covers 10 bases. V shed 6 bases, J shed 7 bases, and the junction held 11 bases outside the gene matches. This CDR3 is 15 amino acids long. The V gene's germline CDR1 is SGHTA and CDR2 FQGNSA. The DNA of the CDR3 is TGTGCCAGCAGACCTTCCGGGACAGGGGTGGGTGGCTACACCTTC. This translates into CASRPSGTGVGGYTF.

The V and J genes are TRBV19 and TRBJ1-5, with 9 bases aligning to TRBD1. The germline CDR1 and CDR2 sequences are LNHDA and SQIVND (reference sequence). The CDR3 is 15 residues long. V gave up 6 bases and J gave up 2 bases; unmatched junction bases: 5. This CDR3 reads CASRDDRGGNQPQHF. In DNA form, the CDR3 reads TGTGCCAGTAGAGATGACAGGGGGGGCAATCAGCCCCAGCATTTT.

The chain employs TRBV14 and TRBJ2-2; possible D gene TRBD2, 5 bases. The CDR3 loop spans 13 amino acids. Between the trimmed V and J ends, which lost 4 bases and 7 bases, there was a span of 10 bases. Germline assignment: CDR1 SGHDN and CDR2 FVKESK. This chain's CDR3 is CASSLPGGGELFF. In DNA, the CDR3 is TGTGCCAGCAGCCTCCCCGGAGGCGGGGAGCTGTTTTTT.

Here the CDR3 reads CASSHEGFVAPLHF. The CDR3 DNA reads as TGTGCCAGCAGCCACGAGGGTTTTGTGGCACCCCTCCACTTT. The chain employs TRBV3-1 (or the pseudogene TRBV3-2) and TRBJ1-6; D unclear. V lost 3 bases, J lost 11 bases, and 14 bases lay in between. CDR1 and CDR2 (germline): LGHDT, YNNKEL (reference sequence). The CDR3 is made up of 14 amino acids.

The rearrangement uses TRBV19 and TRBJ1-5; the D is unclear. Trimming cost V 7 bases and J 0 bases, with 13 bases left between them. Germline V gives CDR1 LNHDA, CDR2 SQIVND (reference sequence). The CDR3 covers 15 residues. DNA for the CDR3: TGTGCCAGTACAAAAGCCGGGGATAGCAATCAGCCCCAGCATTTT. Amino acid sequence: CASTKAGDSNQPQHF.

The sample holds a few counts of this clone. V and J are TRBV11-2 and TRBJ2-2, with 9 bases aligning to TRBD2. The CDR3 length is 16 residues. The ends lost 5 bases at V and 7 bases at J; junction bases unmatched: 11. In germline, CDR1 is SGHAT, CDR2 FQNNGV. The CDR3 bases are TGTGCCAGCAGCCATAGCGGGGGCCGATCAGGCGGGGAGCTGTTTTTT. Protein sequence: CASSHSGGRSGGELFF.

The J gene is TRBJ1-2, the V gene TRBV18; D may be TRBD1 (5 bases). V was pared by 3 bases and J by 8 bases, with 13 bases between. The CDR3 consists of 13 residues. Looked up from germline, CDR1 is KGHSH and CDR2 is LQKENI. This CDR3 is CASSPGRGDGYTF. CDR3 in DNA: TGTGCCAGCTCACCCGGGAGAGGGGACGGCTACACCTTC.

This chain connects TRBV2 to TRBJ1-5, with 8 bases that match TRBD1. Germline CDR1 and CDR2: SNHLY and FYNNEI. V lost 7 bases, J lost 7 bases, and 6 bases stayed unmatched. This CDR3 has 13 residues. Here the CDR3 reads CASTQGAGQPQHF. The CDR3, as DNA: TGTGCCAGCACTCAGGGGGCGGGACAGCCCCAGCATTTT.